Each of the 4 T cell receptor beta chains below was sequenced from the same sample in a study of T cell changes during pregnancy in multiple sclerosis. TCRdb's copy holds only in-frame clones and misses some; the assay was immunoSEQ multiplex PCR. This table has around 42,000 clones, about 89% appearing once. This specimen was CD4+ T cells from peripheral blood mononuclear cells, taken before pregnancy. These receptors all stem from a female donor with multiple sclerosis, enrolled in a pregnancy study.

The chain joins TRBV6-5 to TRBJ1-1; maybe TRBD1 (6 bases). There are 16 residues in the CDR3. Trimming left V 0 bases short and J 8 bases short, with 19 bases between. From germline, CDR1 is MNHEY and CDR2 SVGAGI. CDR3 nucleotide sequence: TGTGCCAGCAGTTACTCGGGGGGGCGCAACCGGCCCGAAGCTTTCTTT. This codes for CASSYSGGRNRPEAFF.

This chain links TRBV19 with TRBJ1-2; 8 positions agree with TRBD1. The CDR3 extends over 12 amino acids. Germline V gives CDR1 LNHDA, CDR2 SQIVND (reference sequence). Written as DNA, the CDR3 is TGTGCATCTCAGGGGGCTACCTATGGCTACACCTTC. The encoded protein is CASQGATYGYTF.

The chain uses TRBV6-1 and TRBJ1-5; TRBD1 aligns across 7 bases. Germline V gene data show CDR1 as MNHNS and CDR2 as SASEGT. With 8 bases clipped from V and 8 bases from J, the junction kept 6 bases outside the gene matches. CDR3 length equals 12 residues. CDR3 sequence (DNA): TGTGCCAGCTCAGGGGGTTGGGAGCCCCAGCATTTT. Its protein product is CASSGGWEPQHF.

The V and J genes are TRBV4-3 and TRBJ2-5, with 7 bases identical to TRBD2. V gave up 1 base and J gave up 5 bases; unmatched junction bases: 4. The germline CDR1 and CDR2 sequences are LGHNA and YSLEER. The CDR3 extends over 14 amino acids. CDR3 sequence: CASSQATSVETQYF. CDR3 sequence (DNA): TGCGCCAGCAGCCAAGCTACTAGCGTTGAGACCCAGTACTTC.